Each of the 15 T cell receptor beta chains below was sequenced from the same sample in a study of T cells in Graves' hyperthyroidism and ophthalmopathy. Researchers took RNA transcripts and amplified the TCR beta CDR3 regions from them. The TCR CDR3 first-round RT-PCR relied on the HTBI primer set. From the multiplex PCR reads, TCRdb called clonotypes with MiXCR, one entry per CDR3 protein. Of 550,000 to 600,000 distinct CDR3 sequences in the sample, around 17% were seen once. Specimen: blood. The receptors come from a woman aged 18-29 years with Graves' hyperthyroidism.

This clonotype has just a few counts. The chain combines TRBV5-6 with TRBJ1-2; D unresolved. CDR1 and CDR2 from the germline V gene are SGHDT and YYEEEE. V dropped 0 bases and J dropped 4 bases, with 10 bases sitting between them. The CDR3 loop spans 14 amino acids. CDR3 bases: TGTGCCAGCAGCTTGGAGGCAGTAGCCTATGGCTACACCTTC. This encodes CASSLEAVAYGYTF.

This clonotype was seen many times. The V and J genes are TRBV5-1 and TRBJ2-1, with TRBD2 identical over 8 bases. Losses at the gene ends were 2 bases for V and 6 bases for J; bases not matched to a gene: 7. Germline lookup yields CDR1 SGHRS and CDR2 YFSETQ. The CDR3 loop spans 15 amino acids. The CDR3 loop reads CASSLGTRSVNEQFF. The CDR3 bases are TGCGCCAGCAGCTTAGGGACTAGGAGTGTCAATGAGCAGTTCTTC.

Written as DNA, the CDR3 is TGTGCCAGCAGTTTAGGGCAAAAACTGTTTTTT. Translating gives CASSLGQKLFF. The chain joins TRBV12-3 or TRBV12-4 to TRBJ1-4; D remains ambiguous. The CDR3 length is 11 residues. Between the trimmed V and J ends, which lost 1 base and 9 bases, there was a span of 3 bases.

This clonotype was seen a few times. V and J are TRBV7-9 and TRBJ2-1, with 8 bases identical to TRBD1. The CDR3 spans 16 residues. Trimming at V came to 5 bases and at J to 0 bases, leaving 6 bases not matched to a gene. The germline gives CDR1 SEHNR, CDR2 FQNEAQ (reference sequence). CDR3 protein: CASSNRDRSSYNEQFF. CDR3 coding DNA: TGTGCCAGCAGCAACCGGGACAGGAGCTCCTACAATGAGCAGTTCTTC.

The chain couples TRBV5-1 to TRBJ2-7; possible D gene TRBD1, 5 bases. Germline V lookup: CDR1 SGHRS, CDR2 YFSETQ. The V end lost 2 bases, the J end lost 0 bases, and 12 bases lay between the germline ends. The CDR3 extends over 15 amino acids. CDR3 loop: CASSFAGPASYEQYF. The DNA of the CDR3 is TGCGCCAGCAGCTTTGCAGGGCCTGCCTCCTACGAGCAGTACTTC. The entire variable domain, with the rest obtained from reference TRBV5-1 and TRBJ2-7, is as follows: KAGVTQTPRYLIKTRGQQVTLSCSPISGHRSVSWYQQTPGQGLQFLFEYFSETQRNKGNFPGRFSGRQFSNSRSEMNVSTLELGDSALYLCASSFAGPASYEQYFGPGTRLTVT.

This clonotype was recorded at least ten times. The chain uses TRBV20-1 and TRBJ1-2, with no clear D. This CDR3 has 12 residues. The germline V and J ends were trimmed by 2 bases and 8 bases, with 12 bases remaining between them. Per germline, CDR1 DFQATT and CDR2 SNEGSKA (reference sequence). CDR3 sequence (DNA): TGCAGTGCTAGACAGCCAGGATTGGGCTACACCTTC. Protein: CSARQPGLGYTF.

This clonotype was counted at least ten times. V is TRBV20-1 and J is TRBJ2-1; D remains ambiguous. Germline V gives CDR1 DFQATT, CDR2 SNEGSKA (reference sequence). V was trimmed by 0 bases and J by 2 bases, leaving 5 bases between them. This CDR3 spans 13 amino acids. The CDR3: CSARDPAYNEQFF. As DNA, the CDR3 is TGCAGTGCTAGAGATCCAGCCTACAATGAGCAGTTCTTC.

The chain recombines TRBV7-2 with TRBJ1-5; tentatively, D is TRBD1 (5 bases). V shed 1 base and J shed 5 bases, with 9 bases lying between them. Germline V gene lookup returns CDR1 SGHTA and CDR2 FQGNSA. The CDR3 runs to 14 residues. CDR3: CASSLEPGDQPQHF. For the CDR3, the DNA is TGTGCCAGCAGCTTAGAGCCGGGGGATCAGCCCCAGCATTTT.

The gene calls are TRBV12-3 or TRBV12-4 and TRBJ1-5, with D unclear. Trimming stripped 5 bases from V and 3 bases from J, with 11 bases between. This CDR3 comprises 14 residues. The CDR3 nucleotides are TGTGCCAGCAGTGTGCGGAGGGTCAATCAGCCCCAGCATTTT. Translated: CASSVRRVNQPQHF.

This clonotype was seen repeatedly, ten times or more. The chain combines TRBV2 with TRBJ2-1, with TRBD2 matching 7 bases. The CDR3 covers 16 residues. V lost 6 bases, J lost 0 bases, and 8 bases stayed unmatched. Germline V gene data show CDR1 as SNHLY and CDR2 as FYNNEI. CDR3 bases: TGTGCCAGCAGAGGCCTGGGCGGGAGCTCCTACAATGAGCAGTTCTTC. Translation gives CASRGLGGSSYNEQFF.

Many counts were recorded for this clonotype. This chain connects TRBV7-8 to TRBJ1-1, with 7 bases lining up with TRBD1. Germline V gene sequence: CDR1 SGHVS, CDR2 FQNEAQ. The CDR3 loop spans 13 amino acids. With V trimmed by 5 bases and J by 4 bases, 4 bases remained unmatched. The CDR3 here is CASSIRQGTEAFF. CDR3 coding DNA: TGTGCCAGCAGCATAAGACAGGGCACTGAAGCTTTCTTT.

This clonotype was seen repeatedly, ten times or more. This chain connects TRBV28 to TRBJ1-1; the D is unclear. The length of the CDR3 is 15 residues. The germline V and J ends were trimmed by 6 bases and 2 bases, with 16 bases remaining between them. Germline assignment: CDR1 MDHEN and CDR2 SYDVKM. Here the CDR3 reads CASRFYATINTEAFF. CDR3 nucleotides: TGTGCCAGCAGATTTTATGCGACCATAAACACTGAAGCTTTCTTT.

In the case of this clonotype: One base away lies a much larger clone, so this may be a sequencing read error. The V gene is TRBV6-1, the J gene TRBJ2-1, with D perhaps TRBD2 (5 bases). This CDR3 has 16 amino acids. Germline V gene lookup returns CDR1 MNHNS and CDR2 SASEGT. V was clipped by 3 bases and J by 6 bases, with 18 bases between them. CDR3 in amino acids: CASSESLRERGNEQFF. CDR3 DNA sequence: TGTGCCAGCAGTGAGTCTCTTAGGGAGAGAGGCAATGAGCAGTTCTTC.

This clonotype was observed a handful of times. One junction end disagrees with the germline gene, perhaps due to a read error. The chain uses TRBV24-1 and TRBJ2-1; 15 bases map to TRBD2. The CDR3 extends over 16 amino acids. The V gene's germline CDR1 is KGHDR and CDR2 SFDVKD. The CDR3 sequence: CATSGLGLAGGNEQFF. In DNA, the CDR3 is TGTGCCACCAGTGGTTTGGGACTAGCGGGAGGAAATGAGCAGTTCTTC.

This chain connects TRBV6-1 to TRBJ1-2; D may be TRBD1 (6 bases). V lost 5 bases to trimming and J lost 6 bases, with 19 bases between them. This CDR3 spans 15 amino acids. CDR1 MNHNS and CDR2 SASEGT come from the germline V gene. CDR3 in DNA: TGTGCCAGCAGTCCCGGTGGGGGGGCAGGGGATGGCTACACCTTC. This encodes CASSPGGGAGDGYTF.